These 5 T cell receptor beta chains were sequenced from one sample in a study of Ad26.COV2.S vaccination and SARS-CoV-2 variants. Sample treatment: some 20 received Ad26.COV2.S at low or high dose, single or two shots; roughly five received placebo; per-sample allocation not given. The investigators took samples on day 63 after the first vaccine or placebo injection. TCRdb keeps only in-frame clones here, not all; method: immunoSEQ multiplex PCR. The data contain about 440,000 clones, less than 95% of them seen just once; the ten biggest clones take up under 4.5%. Source: peripheral blood, taken in a trial of Ad26.COV2.S vaccine versus placebo. The receptor source for this set is a person aged 18 to 65 who received the Ad26.COV2.S COVID-19 vaccine or a placebo.

This sequence joins TRBV7-2 and TRBJ2-1; perhaps D is TRBD1 or TRBD2 (5 bases each). This CDR3 is built from 16 residues. V was cut by 5 bases and J by 3 bases, with 17 bases left in between. CDR1 and CDR2 (germline): SGHTA, FQGNSA. The CDR3 DNA reads TGTGCCAGCAGCCCCCCCGGGGCAGACTACTACAATGAGCAGTTCTTC. This codes for CASSPPGADYYNEQFF.

The V gene is TRBV10-3, the J gene TRBJ2-1; TRBD1 matches 7 bases. Germline CDR1 ENHRY, CDR2 SYGVKD. V lost 7 bases and J lost 14; bases outside the gene matches: 20. CDR3 length: 15 amino acids. CDR3 loop: CAITETGETAGGKFF. DNA for the CDR3: TGTGCCATCACCGAAACAGGGGAAACGGCAGGTGGTAAGTTCTTC.

V gene TRBV15 combines with J gene TRBJ2-3; TRBD1 or TRBD2 may be the D gene (6 bases each). The CDR3 runs 18 residues. CDR1 is LNHNV and CDR2 is YYDKDF in the germline V gene (reference sequence). V was shortened by 0 bases and J by 0 bases, with 16 bases between the two germline ends. This CDR3 is CATSREGAGTSSTDTQYF. In DNA form, the CDR3 reads TGTGCCACCAGCAGAGAGGGTGCGGGGACATCTAGCACAGATACGCAGTATTTT.

The sample holds one count of this clone. The chain is built from TRBV3-1 (or the pseudogene TRBV3-2) and TRBJ1-5; TRBD1 is a possible D gene (6 bases). This CDR3 has 12 residues. Trimming took off 8 bases at V and 4 bases at J, with 9 bases between the two ends. Germline V lookup: CDR1 LGHDT, CDR2 YNNKEL (reference sequence). The CDR3 DNA sequence: TGTGCCAGCGGGACATTAAATCAGCCCCAGCATTTT. It codes for CASGTLNQPQHF.

CDR3 DNA sequence: TGTGCCAGCAGCTTGGACGGGACTAGCACAGATACGCAGTATTTT. Translating it yields CASSLDGTSTDTQYF. The rearrangement joins TRBV5-5 to TRBJ2-3; possible D gene TRBD2, 6 bases. V lost 0 bases and J 0 bases, leaving 8 bases between the germline ends. The CDR3 consists of 15 residues. Germline V gene data show CDR1 as SGHKS and CDR2 as YYEKEE (reference sequence).